This entry lists 15 T cell receptor beta chains sequenced from one sample in a study of blood T cells in healthy people across ages (dated by TCRdb to 2015 to 2017). Library prep was done by 5' RACE. Sequencing instrument: Illumina HiSeq 2500. A second PCR of roughly 7 to 12 cycles was run with a J-beta primer mix and a sample-barcoded 5' primer. The public reads were reprocessed in TCRdb via fastp at Q25 and MiXCR, keeping in-frame beta chains. CDR3 protein duplicates are merged, each entry listing the most common genes and DNA. The sample has more than 650,000 distinct CDR3 sequences on record, about 24% of them singletons. The ten largest make up approximately 20% of the sample. Sequenced material: blood. These receptors originate from a man between 65 and 85 years old in good health.

This chain connects TRBV12-3 or TRBV12-4 to TRBJ2-5; 9 positions agree with TRBD2. The J call may be incorrect, as the DNA end agrees better with TRBJ2-7. The CDR3 is 17 residues long. The CDR3 region is CASSLTWRGGHSYEQYF. Written as DNA, the CDR3 is TGTGCCAGCAGTCTGACCTGGCGGGGGGGTCACTCCTACGAGCAGTACTTC.

This clonotype was counted a few times. V gene TRBV7-2 combines with J gene TRBJ2-5; D is uncertain. V dropped 0 bases and J dropped 1 base, with 6 bases sitting between them. The CDR3 is 14 residues long. Germline-derived CDR1 and CDR2 are SGHTA and FQGNSA. The CDR3 reads CASSLASAQETQYF. In DNA, the CDR3 is TGTGCCAGCAGCTTAGCGAGCGCCCAAGAGACCCAGTACTTC.

The chain recombines TRBV7-8 with TRBJ2-1; 8 bases fit TRBD2. Germline assignment: CDR1 SGHVS and CDR2 FQNEAQ. The V segment lost 5 bases and the J segment 6 bases; nucleotides outside the gene matches: 9. This CDR3 is 15 amino acids long. The CDR3 DNA reads as TGTGCCAGCAGCCCTAACCGACTAGCGAGCAATGAGCAGTTCTTC. Amino acids: CASSPNRLASNEQFF.

There are many counts of this clonotype. The CDR3 DNA reads TGTGCCAGCAGTTACCCGGCGGATTCCTACAATGAGCAGTTCTTC. It is translated as CASSYPADSYNEQFF. This chain links TRBV6-6 with TRBJ2-1; D remains ambiguous. Germline CDR1 reads MNHNY; CDR2 reads SVGAGI (reference sequence). CDR3 length: 15 amino acids. V was clipped by 2 bases and J by 1 base, with 9 bases between them.

This clonotype has more than one count but fewer than ten. The chain couples TRBV5-1 to TRBJ1-2; TRBD1 agrees at 8 bases. Germline CDR1 is SGHRS and CDR2 is YFSETQ. Germline trimming cut 3 bases from V and 4 bases from J; bases unmatched to any gene: 8. The CDR3 is 15 amino acids. Here the CDR3 reads CASSSADRGFYGYTF. In nucleotides, the CDR3 is TGCGCCAGCAGCTCCGCCGACAGGGGATTCTATGGCTACACCTTC.

The chain has TRBV10-3 and TRBJ2-5, with 9 positions matching TRBD1. V gave up 4 bases and J gave up 4 bases; unmatched junction bases: 1. The CDR3 consists of 13 residues. CDR1 ENHRY and CDR2 SYGVKD come from the germline V gene. DNA for the CDR3: TGTGCCATCAGTGCGGGACAGGGAGAGACCCAGTACTTC. Residues: CAISAGQGETQYF.

This clonotype was seen more than once but under ten times. This chain links TRBV6-6 with TRBJ2-1; a weak D match, TRBD2 (6 bases). The ends were cut back, 2 bases at V and 4 bases at J, with 15 bases in the middle. Germline V gene data show CDR1 as MNHNY and CDR2 as SVGAGI (reference sequence). This CDR3 is 16 amino acids long. The CDR3 DNA sequence: TGTGCCAGCAGTTACGAGAGGGCTAGCGAGTACAATGAGCAGTTCTTC. Protein: CASSYERASEYNEQFF.

This rearrangement joins TRBV11-2 to TRBJ1-4, with D hard to call. CDR1 SGHAT and CDR2 FQNNGV come from the germline V gene. The CDR3 is 15 residues long. V was cut by 0 bases and J by 8 bases, with 13 bases left in between. Here the CDR3 DNA reads TGTGCCAGCAGCTTAGATCTCTGGTCGAAGGAAAAACTGTTTTTT. Amino acids: CASSLDLWSKEKLFF.

This clonotype was observed a handful of times. The chain is built from TRBV14 and TRBJ1-2; TRBD1 matches at 9 bases. The CDR3 extends over 14 amino acids. Germline CDR1 is SGHDN and CDR2 is FVKESK. Trimming took 0 bases from V and 6 from J; bases not matched to a gene: 2. The CDR3 DNA reads TGTGCCAGCAGCCAAGATTGGACAGGGGATGGCTACACCTTC. It specifies CASSQDWTGDGYTF.

The genes are TRBV3-1 and TRBJ2-2, with D uncertain. V lost 0 bases and J 4 bases, leaving 12 bases between the germline ends. Germline V gene data show CDR1 as LGHDT and CDR2 as YNNKEL (reference sequence). The CDR3 consists of 16 residues. CDR3 in amino acids: CASSQDAGWGTGELFF. In nucleotides, the CDR3 is TGTGCCAGCAGCCAAGATGCCGGGTGGGGCACCGGGGAGCTGTTTTTT.

This chain links TRBV5-1 with TRBJ2-1; no firm D call. This CDR3 has 13 amino acids. CDR1 and CDR2 from the germline V gene are SGHRS and YFSETQ. V lost 2 bases and J lost 6, with 9 bases in between. The CDR3 here is CASSLESSNEQFF. In nucleotides, the CDR3 is TGCGCCAGCAGCTTAGAGAGTAGCAATGAGCAGTTCTTC.

The rearrangement joins TRBV6-5 to TRBJ2-1; TRBD2 matches at 8 bases. The CDR3 spans 14 residues. The V gene end was trimmed by 6 bases and the J gene end by 7 bases; junction bases not matched to a gene: 8. Per germline, CDR1 MNHEY and CDR2 SVGAGI. CDR3 sequence reads: CASSSGGPGNEQFF. CDR3 in DNA: TGTGCCAGCAGCTCGGGGGGGCCTGGAAATGAGCAGTTCTTC.

This chain connects TRBV7-2 to TRBJ2-2; D gene uncertain. Trimming took off 3 bases at V and 0 bases at J, with 8 bases between the two ends. This CDR3 comprises 15 residues. Germline V gives CDR1 SGHTA, CDR2 FQGNSA. CDR3 residues: CASSFMQTNTGELFF. DNA for the CDR3: TGTGCCAGCAGCTTTATGCAAACGAACACCGGGGAGCTGTTTTTT. The full variable domain, its missing parts supplied by reference TRBV7-2 and TRBJ2-2, is GAGVSQSPSNKVTEKGKDVELRCDPISGHTALYWYRQSLGQGLEFLIYFQGNSAPDKSGLPSDRFSAERTGGSVSTLTIQRTQQEDSAVYLCASSFMQTNTGELFFGEGSRLTVL.

Only a few counts were recorded for this clonotype. The V call is TRBV10-1, the J call TRBJ1-1; 8 bases are a match to TRBD1. CDR1 and CDR2 from the germline V gene are WNHNN and SYGVQD (reference sequence). The CDR3 contains 12 residues. The V gene end was trimmed by 6 bases and the J gene end by 3 bases; junction bases not matched to a gene: 0. The CDR3 loop is CASRGQDTEAFF. The DNA for the CDR3 is TGCGCCAGCAGGGGACAGGACACTGAAGCTTTCTTT.

The chain recombines TRBV6-5 with TRBJ2-1, with 9 bases lining up with TRBD1. The J call may be incorrect, as the DNA end agrees better with TRBJ2-7. Germline V gene data show CDR1 as MNHEY and CDR2 as SVGAGI. The CDR3 sequence is 14 residues long. CDR3 sequence (DNA): TGTGCCAGCAGTTACAGCCGGGACAGGGTCGAGCAGTACTTC. Its protein product is CASSYSRDRVEQYF.